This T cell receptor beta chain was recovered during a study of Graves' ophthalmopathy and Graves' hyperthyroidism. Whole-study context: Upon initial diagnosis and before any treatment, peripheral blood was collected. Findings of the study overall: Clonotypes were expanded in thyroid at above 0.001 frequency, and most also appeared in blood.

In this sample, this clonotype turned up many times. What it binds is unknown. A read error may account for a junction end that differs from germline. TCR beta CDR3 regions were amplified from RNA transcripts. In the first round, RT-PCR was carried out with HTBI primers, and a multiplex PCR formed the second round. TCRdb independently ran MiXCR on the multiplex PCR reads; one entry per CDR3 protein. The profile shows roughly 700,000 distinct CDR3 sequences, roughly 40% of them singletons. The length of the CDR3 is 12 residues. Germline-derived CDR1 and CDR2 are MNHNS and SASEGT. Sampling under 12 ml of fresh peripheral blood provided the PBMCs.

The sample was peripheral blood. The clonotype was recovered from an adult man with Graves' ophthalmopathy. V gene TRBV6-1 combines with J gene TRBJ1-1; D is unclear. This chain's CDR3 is CASSEVRGPRAF. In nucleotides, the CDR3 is TGTGCCAGCAGTGAAGTACGGGGTCCAAGGGCATTT.